This note documents a single T cell receptor (beta chain) sequence. The antigen is not known. This sample is drawn from a study of T cells in Graves' hyperthyroidism and ophthalmopathy. Study-wide results and caveats: Expanded thyroid clonotypes (above 0.001) were mostly also found in blood.

Lactation, pregnancy, other autoimmune disease or uncontrolled infection excluded patients. What was amplified from RNA transcripts were TCR beta CDR3 regions. First-round RT-PCR of the TCR CDR3 relied on the HTBI primer set. TCRdb analysed the multiplex PCR reads with MiXCR anew, one entry per CDR3 protein. The sample consists of over 90,000 distinct CDR3 sequences, roughly 44% of them appearing once. The CDR3 has 16 amino acids. The germline gives CDR1 SGHVS, CDR2 FNYEAQ. After removal of 5 bases from V and 3 bases from J, the junction contained 5 bases not matched to a gene. This clonotype was sampled from a man aged 35-49 years with Graves' hyperthyroidism. This chain joins TRBV7-6 and TRBJ2-1; 12 positions match TRBD2. Sample: blood. In DNA form, the CDR3 reads TGTGCCAGCAGCCCGGGACTAGCGGGCCTCTACAATGAGCAGTTCTTC. Translated: CASSPGLAGLYNEQFF. Filled out from reference TRBV7-6 and TRBJ2-1, the complete variable domain reads GAGVSQSPRYKVTKRGQDVALRCDPISGHVSLYWYRQALGQGPEFLTYFNYEAQQDKSGLPNDRFSAERPEGSISTLTIQRTEQRDSAMYRCASSPGLAGLYNEQFFGPGTRLTVL.